This T cell receptor beta chain is from a study of blood T cell repertoires in COVID-19. Study summary: Whether acute or convalescent, the COVID-19 samples came from the United States, Italy and Spain.

Germline CDR1 MNHNS, CDR2 SASEGT. This CDR3 has 14 amino acids. V shed 3 bases and J shed 4 bases, with 12 bases lying between them. In the source study's methods: Nucleated cell counts were estimated from reference gene primer amplification. TCRdb's table, derived via immunoSEQ multiplex PCR, lists solely in-frame clones and lacks some. The V and J calls and clone size come from that table; D and trimming were worked out from the DNA. Of some 250,000 clones in the sample, approximately 90% were seen once. Clinical histories supplied by participants themselves formed the basis of cohort assignment. This chain uses TRBV6-1 with TRBJ1-2; D may be TRBD1 (5 bases). The sequenced sample consisted of PBMCs or T cells enriched from blood (not recorded which). This sequence originates from a woman aged 35 to 49 with acute COVID-19. The CDR3 loop is CASSDPGGSYGYTF. CDR3 in DNA: TGTGCCAGCAGTGACCCCGGGGGTAGCTATGGCTACACCTTC.